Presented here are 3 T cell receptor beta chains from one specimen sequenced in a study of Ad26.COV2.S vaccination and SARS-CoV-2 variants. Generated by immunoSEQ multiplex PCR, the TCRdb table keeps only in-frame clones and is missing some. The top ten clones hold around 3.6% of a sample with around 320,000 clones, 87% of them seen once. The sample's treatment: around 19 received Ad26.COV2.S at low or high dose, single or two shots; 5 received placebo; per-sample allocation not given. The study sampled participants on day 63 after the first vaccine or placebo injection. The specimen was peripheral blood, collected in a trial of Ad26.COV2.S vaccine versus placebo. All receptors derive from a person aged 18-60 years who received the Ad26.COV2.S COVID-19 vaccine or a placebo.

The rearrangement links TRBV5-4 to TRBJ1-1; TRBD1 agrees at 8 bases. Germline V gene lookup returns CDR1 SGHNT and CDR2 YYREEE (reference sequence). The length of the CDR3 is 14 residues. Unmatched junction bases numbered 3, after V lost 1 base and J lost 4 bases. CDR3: CASSLTGGSTEAFF. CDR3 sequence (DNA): TGTGCCAGCAGCTTGACAGGGGGATCCACTGAAGCTTTCTTT. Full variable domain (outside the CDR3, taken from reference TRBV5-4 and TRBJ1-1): ETGVTQSPTHLIKTRGQQVTLRCSSQSGHNTVSWYQQALGQGPQFIFQYYREEENGRGNFPPRFSGLQFPNYSSELNVNALELDDSALYLCASSLTGGSTEAFFGQGTRLTVV.

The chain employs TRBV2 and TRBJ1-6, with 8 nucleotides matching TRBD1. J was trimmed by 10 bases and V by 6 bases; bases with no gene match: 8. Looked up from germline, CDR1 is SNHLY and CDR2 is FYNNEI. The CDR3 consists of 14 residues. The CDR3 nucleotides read TGTGCCAGCAGGGTCGGGACAGGAGGATCACCCCTCCACTTT. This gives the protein CASRVGTGGSPLHF. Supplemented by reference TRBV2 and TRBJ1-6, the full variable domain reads EPEVTQTPSHQVTQMGQEVILRCVPISNHLYFYWYRQILGQKVEFLVSFYNNEISEKSEIFDDQFSVERPDGSNFTLKIRSTKLEDSAMYFCASRVGTGGSPLHFGNGTRLTVT.

The DNA of the CDR3 is TGTGCCAGCAGCTCGAGATCGACAGGGACCTACAATGAGCAGTTCTTC. Protein product: CASSSRSTGTYNEQFF. V usage is TRBV11-3 and J usage is TRBJ2-1, with 7 bases lining up with TRBD1. This CDR3 has 16 amino acids. J lost 2 bases, V lost 4 bases, and 8 bases had no gene match. Germline V gives CDR1 SGHNT, CDR2 YENEEA.